This TCR beta chain came from a study of blood T cell repertoires in COVID-19. As for the study in general: Sites in the United States, Italy and Spain provided acute and convalescent COVID-19 samples. Sources were T cells, B-cell-depleted T cells, or PBMCs; the material itself was cDNA or gDNA.

Per germline, CDR1 MNHNY and CDR2 SVGAGI (reference sequence). The CDR3 is 20 amino acids. The ends lost 5 bases at V and 0 bases at J; junction bases unmatched: 17. This clone was seen a few times. Per the original data handling: It was from reference gene primer amplification that nucleated cell counts were estimated. The protocol was immunoSEQ multiplex PCR, while the TCRdb copy is restricted to in-frame clones and leaves out a portion. V, J and clone size reflect that table, while D and trimming were determined from the DNA. The sample consists of hundreds of thousands of clones, 80% to 90% of them appearing once.

The clonotype was recovered from a woman aged 45 to 65 with acute or convalescent COVID-19. The chain carries TRBV6-6 and TRBJ2-1; 9 bases line up with TRBD2. Sequencing was done on a sample of peripheral blood. CDR3 sequence: CASSRSGRNSLTLSYNEQFF. The CDR3 DNA follows: TGTGCCAGCAGTCGGAGCGGGAGGAATTCCCTAACCCTCTCCTACAATGAGCAGTTCTTC.